This record concerns one T cell receptor (beta chain) sequence. No antigen is known for it. No base qualities exist here, and no much larger clone lies one base off it. These data belong to a study of blood T cell repertoires in COVID-19 (dated by TCRdb to between 2020 and 2021). Study-wide context: Samples covering the acute and convalescent phases of COVID-19 were provided by collaborators in the United States, Italy and Spain. The prospective study material was composed of cDNA or gDNA derived from T cells, B-cell-depleted T cells, or PBMCs. Deeply sampled blood TCRbeta repertoires from subjects exposed to, actively infected with, or recovered from COVID-19 were included in the dataset. The repertoires were released in a freely available public database intended as a resource for research on the immune response to SARS-CoV-2. The samples were drawn from two sources: the first 160 participants of the ongoing ImmuneRACE study, and 1,000 to 1,500 subjects contributed by 6 global collaborators. The sample metadata nearly always contained a de-identified subject ID, COVID-19 status, age in years and sex. Where available, HLA class I and class II types were obtained from metadata supplied by the sample provider rather than from assay-based typing.

Overall results and qualifications from the work: How much clinical and demographic metadata was included differed by source and by participant, and the metadata was provided uncurated.

TCRbeta CDR3 regions were amplified from genomic DNA by means of the immunoSEQ Assay, a bias-controlled multiplex PCR. The authors' analysis ran thus. The number of nucleated cells in each sample was estimated by amplification of reference gene primers within the assay. Sequence reads were collapsed and filtered to measure the absolute abundance of every unique TCRbeta CDR3 rearrangement. For each sample, productive Simpson clonality was calculated as the square root of Simpson's diversity index over productive rearrangements. TCRdb took over this immuneACCESS table, retaining in-frame rearrangements with V and J assigned. Such tables are incomplete; in checked studies, under half of the missing clones stem from an unresolved V gene, and the remainder is unexplained. The D gene and trimming were derived from the DNA, and the V and J assignments and clone size from that table. Within this sample are about 83,000 clones, with about nine tenths of them counted one time only. The ten largest clones capture roughly 15% of the sample.

Each collaborating institution followed its own protocols to collect whole blood in K2EDTA tubes. For TCRbeta analysis, collaborators shipped samples as frozen whole blood, isolated PBMCs, or DNA extracted from either of those sample types. Sequenced: peripheral blood. The receptor's source is a woman older than 75 with active or convalescent COVID-19.

The nucleotide sequence reads TGCGCCAGCAGTCTAGATACAGGGCCCTATGGCTACACCTTC. This is translated as CASSLDTGPYGYTF. The receptor chain draws on TRBV5-1 and TRBJ1-2; the best D guess is TRBD1, with 6 bases matching. Measured from the cysteine to the phenylalanine, the CDR3 is 14 residues long. The only DNA kept is the CDR3, 42 bases in frame from the first base. V is clipped by 5 bases and J by 4 bases, and the sequence between their germline boundaries is 15 bases long. The germline V gene yields SGHRS for CDR1 and YFSETQ for CDR2.